This is a list of T cell receptor beta chains from one sample in a study of CD8 T cells in Susac syndrome. TCRdb independently ran MiXCR on the immunoSEQ multiplex PCR reads; one entry per CDR3 protein. The repertoire includes under 200,000 distinct CDR3 sequences, around 95% of them detected once, and less than 0.2% sits in the top ten. The material sequenced was CD8+ T cells from PBMCs. These receptor sequences come from a human donor with Susac syndrome. CDR3s include the opening cysteine and the closing phenylalanine or tryptophan. Fields, in order: CDR3 DNA, CDR3 protein, D gene, J gene, clone size, V gene. A D gene is named only where the DNA matches it firmly. Clone size is shown for a subset of rows, as once, few, many or a class of expanded clone.

DNA: TGCGCCAGCAGCCTCCCAGGTATGGGGGGCCCTAGCACAGATACGCAGTATTTT
CDR3: CASSLPGMGGPSTDTQYF
D: -
J: TRBJ2-3
size: -
V: TRBV4-1

DNA: TGCGCCAGCACCCTTCCGGGGATTGAGCAGTTCTTC
CDR3: CASTLPGIEQFF
D: -
J: TRBJ2-1
size: -
V: TRBV5-1

DNA: TGTGCCAGCAGCTTAGTAGGCAGAGACTACGAGCAGTACTTC
CDR3: CASSLVGRDYEQYF
D: -
J: TRBJ2-7
size: -
V: TRBV13

DNA: TGCGCCAGCTGGGGACAGGGGGCGTTGGGTGAAAAACTGTTTTTT
CDR3: CASWGQGALGEKLFF
D: TRBD1
J: TRBJ1-4
size: -
V: TRBV23-1

DNA: TGTGCCAGCAGAAGGAGCGGTAGCAATCAGCCCCAGCATTTT
CDR3: CASRRSGSNQPQHF
D: -
J: TRBJ1-5
size: -
V: TRBV12-3/TRBV12-4

DNA: TGTGCCAGCAGCCATTATCCGGGGCGAGTCGAAGCTTTCTTT
CDR3: CASSHYPGRVEAFF
D: -
J: TRBJ1-1
size: -
V: TRBV3-1

DNA: TGTGCCAGCAGTTGGAGACAGGCCCTCGGGCAGTACTTC
CDR3: CASSWRQALGQYF
D: -
J: TRBJ2-7
size: -
V: TRBV12-3/TRBV12-4

DNA: TGTGCCACCCTCTCCTTACGGGGGGCGAGAGAGACCCAGTACTTC
CDR3: CATLSLRGARETQYF
D: -
J: TRBJ2-5
size: -
V: TRBV27

DNA: TGTGCCAGCAGTTTATTGGTCAGGGCCCCAGAGACCCAGTACTTC
CDR3: CASSLLVRAPETQYF
D: -
J: TRBJ2-5
size: -
V: TRBV28

DNA: TGTGCCAGCCGGGAGCGGGAGAATCGGGACACAGATACGCAGTATTTT
CDR3: CASRERENRDTDTQYF
D: TRBD2
J: TRBJ2-3
size: -
V: TRBV12-3/TRBV12-4

DNA: TGTGCCAGCAGTTTTTATTACGAGCAGTACTTC
CDR3: CASSFYYEQYF
D: -
J: TRBJ2-7
size: -
V: TRBV28

DNA: TGCGCCAGCAGCTTGGGACAGGGTTCCAACGAGCAGTACTTC
CDR3: CASSLGQGSNEQYF
D: TRBD1
J: TRBJ2-7
size: -
V: TRBV5-1

DNA: TGCGCCAGCAGCCCTCCGGGACAGGGGACCTCTAACTATGGCTACACCTTC
CDR3: CASSPPGQGTSNYGYTF
D: TRBD1
J: TRBJ1-2
size: -
V: TRBV4-1

DNA: TGTGCCAGCAGCGAAACTAGGAGGCCCTACAATGAGCAGTTCTTC
CDR3: CASSETRRPYNEQFF
D: -
J: TRBJ2-1
size: -
V: TRBV13

DNA: TGCGCCAGCAGCTTGGATATCGGTGAAGCTTTCTTT
CDR3: CASSLDIGEAFF
D: -
J: TRBJ1-1
size: -
V: TRBV5-1

DNA: TGTGCCAGTAGGATGAGACACCCGGATAATTCACCCCTCCACTTT
CDR3: CASRMRHPDNSPLHF
D: -
J: TRBJ1-6
size: -
V: TRBV19

DNA: TGTGCCAGCAGTTTAGCTCTAGCGGGTCAGACTGAGCAGTTCTTC
CDR3: CASSLALAGQTEQFF
D: TRBD2
J: TRBJ2-1
size: -
V: TRBV12-3/TRBV12-4

DNA: TGTGCCAGCAGCCCCCAAACGACAGGGATGAACACTGAAGCTTTCTTT
CDR3: CASSPQTTGMNTEAFF
D: TRBD1
J: TRBJ1-1
size: -
V: TRBV11-2

DNA: TGCAGCGTTGAAGGGGACAGTTACTCCTACAATGAGCAGTTCTTC
CDR3: CSVEGDSYSYNEQFF
D: TRBD1
J: TRBJ2-1
size: once
V: TRBV29-1

DNA: TGTGCCAGCAGCGTAGAGTCACGGCCTAGGAACGAGCAGTACTTC
CDR3: CASSVESRPRNEQYF
D: -
J: TRBJ2-7
size: once
V: TRBV9

DNA: TGTGCCAGCAGCCCGACTCCCATCCTACAGGGAAGGGGTGAAGCTTTCTTT
CDR3: CASSPTPILQGRGEAFF
D: -
J: TRBJ1-1
size: -
V: TRBV7-9

DNA: TGCAGCGACCGAATTGGGACAGTAGGTAATGGCTACACCTTC
CDR3: CSDRIGTVGNGYTF
D: TRBD1
J: TRBJ1-2
size: -
V: TRBV29-1

DNA: TGTGCCAGCAAAGTCGGGACTAGCGGGAATGAGCAGTTCTTC
CDR3: CASKVGTSGNEQFF
D: TRBD2
J: TRBJ2-1
size: -
V: TRBV6-6

DNA: TGCGCCAGCAGCCGAACGGGAGGGGGCTTTAGGGAAGCTTTCTTT
CDR3: CASSRTGGGFREAFF
D: TRBD1
J: TRBJ1-1
size: -
V: TRBV4-1

DNA: TGTGCCAGCAGCTCCATCGGGACAGGGGAAACTGAAGCTTTCTTT
CDR3: CASSSIGTGETEAFF
D: TRBD1
J: TRBJ1-1
size: -
V: TRBV5-6

DNA: TGCGCCAGCAGTCCCCTAGGGGGGCCCACCTACAATGAGCAGTTCTTC
CDR3: CASSPLGGPTYNEQFF
D: -
J: TRBJ2-1
size: -
V: TRBV10-2

DNA: TGTGCCAGCAGTGGGGCCGGGACTAGCGGGAGTCCAGATACGCAGTATTTT
CDR3: CASSGAGTSGSPDTQYF
D: TRBD2
J: TRBJ2-3
size: -
V: TRBV2

DNA: TGTGCCAGCAGCCGGGGATCCACTGGGGCCAACGTCCTGACTTTC
CDR3: CASSRGSTGANVLTF
D: -
J: TRBJ2-6
size: -
V: TRBV3-1

DNA: TGTGCCAGCAGTCCCAGCCGACAGGGCTCTGGGGCCAACGTCCTGACTTTC
CDR3: CASSPSRQGSGANVLTF
D: TRBD1
J: TRBJ2-6
size: -
V: TRBV6-1

DNA: TGCAGCGCCCTTGGCACTGAAGCTTTCTTT
CDR3: CSALGTEAFF
D: -
J: TRBJ1-1
size: -
V: TRBV29-1

DNA: TGTGCCACCGGGACCGCGGGTAGCAATCAGCCCCAGCATTTT
CDR3: CATGTAGSNQPQHF
D: -
J: TRBJ1-5
size: -
V: TRBV27

DNA: TGTGCCAGCAGGCAGAGCGGGAGGGACATTTACAATGAGCAGTTCTTC
CDR3: CASRQSGRDIYNEQFF
D: TRBD2
J: TRBJ2-1
size: -
V: TRBV3-1

DNA: TGTGCCAGCAGCTTAGGCCAGAAAGTACAAGAGACCCAGTACTTC
CDR3: CASSLGQKVQETQYF
D: -
J: TRBJ2-5
size: -
V: TRBV7-9

DNA: TGTGCCAGCAGTCCGTCGGACAGGAACCTCCAGCCCCAGCATTTT
CDR3: CASSPSDRNLQPQHF
D: TRBD1
J: TRBJ1-5
size: -
V: TRBV28

DNA: TGCAGCGTTGAGAAACTGACAGGGGTGGATGGAGAGACCCAGTACTTC
CDR3: CSVEKLTGVDGETQYF
D: TRBD1
J: TRBJ2-5
size: -
V: TRBV29-1

DNA: TGTGCCAGCAGCAATATGGGGACTGGACAGTCCCTTGAAGCTTTCTTT
CDR3: CASSNMGTGQSLEAFF
D: -
J: TRBJ1-1
size: once
V: TRBV28

DNA: TGTGCCAGCAGCTATAGAGCGACGGGAACGCGGGAGACCCAGTACTTC
CDR3: CASSYRATGTRETQYF
D: -
J: TRBJ2-5
size: once
V: TRBV6-6

DNA: TGTGCCTGGAGTCCCGGAGGGAACACTGAAGCTTTCTTT
CDR3: CAWSPGGNTEAFF
D: -
J: TRBJ1-1
size: -
V: TRBV30

DNA: TGTGCCAGCAGTGAGGAAACTCCCTTCACAGATACGCAGTATTTT
CDR3: CASSEETPFTDTQYF
D: -
J: TRBJ2-3
size: once
V: TRBV2

DNA: TGTGCCAGCAGTTACTCCGGGGGAGAAGAGACCCAGTACTTC
CDR3: CASSYSGGEETQYF
D: -
J: TRBJ2-5
size: -
V: TRBV6-5

DNA: TGTGCCTGGAGTGTCGGACAGGGTAATTTCAATGAGCAGTTCTTC
CDR3: CAWSVGQGNFNEQFF
D: TRBD1
J: TRBJ2-1
size: -
V: TRBV30

DNA: TGCGCCAGCAGCCTAGAGATTACAGGGTTCACTGAAGCTTTCTTT
CDR3: CASSLEITGFTEAFF
D: -
J: TRBJ1-1
size: -
V: TRBV5-1

DNA: TGTGCCAGCAGTTACTCGATTTTGCACTTTAGCTCCTACAATGAGCAGTTCTTC
CDR3: CASSYSILHFSSYNEQFF
D: -
J: TRBJ2-1
size: -
V: TRBV6-5

DNA: TGTGCCAGCAGTTACTCGCGGACAAGCACAGATACGCAGTATTTT
CDR3: CASSYSRTSTDTQYF
D: -
J: TRBJ2-3
size: once
V: TRBV6-5

DNA: TGCGCCAGCAGCTTGATAGTTCAAGGGGGGGGCTCCTACAATGAGCAGTTCTTC
CDR3: CASSLIVQGGGSYNEQFF
D: -
J: TRBJ2-1
size: -
V: TRBV5-1